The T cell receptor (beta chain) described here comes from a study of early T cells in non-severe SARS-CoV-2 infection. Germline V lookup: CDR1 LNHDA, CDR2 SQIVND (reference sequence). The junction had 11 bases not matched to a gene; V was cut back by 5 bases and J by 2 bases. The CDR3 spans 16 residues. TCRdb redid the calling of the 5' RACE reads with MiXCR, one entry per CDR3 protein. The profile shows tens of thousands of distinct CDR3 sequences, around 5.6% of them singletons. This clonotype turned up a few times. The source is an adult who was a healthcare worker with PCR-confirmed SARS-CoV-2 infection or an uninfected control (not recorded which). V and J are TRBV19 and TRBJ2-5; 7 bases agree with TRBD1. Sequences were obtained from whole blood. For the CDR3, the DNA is TGTGCCAGTAGTGCTGTGACAGGGTTCCCTCAAGAGACCCAGTACTTC. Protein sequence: CASSAVTGFPQETQYF.